The rows below give T cell receptor beta chains drawn from one sample of a study of shared clonotypes between healthy human individuals. Here immunoSEQ multiplex PCR was the method, and the copy in TCRdb shows in-frame clones only, minus some. Among some 1.5 million clones listed, under 99% were seen once. The sample consisted of naive CD4+ T cells sorted from blood. These receptors came from a man aged 30 to 45 in good health. CDR3s include the opening cysteine and the closing phenylalanine or tryptophan. A D gene is named only where the DNA matches it firmly. Clone size is given for some rows only: seen once, a few or many times, or a class if the clone is expanded.

V: TRBV7-9
J: TRBJ2-1
D: TRBD1
size: -
DNA: TGTGCCAGCAGCGGACAGGGGAACAATGAGCAGTTCTTC
CDR3: CASSGQGNNEQFF

V: TRBV9
J: TRBJ1-2
D: -
size: -
DNA: TGTGCCAGCAGCACCCGCGGGGACCTTCTCGCCTTC
CDR3: CASSTRGDLLAF

V: TRBV15
J: TRBJ2-1
D: -
size: -
DNA: TGTGCCACCAGGATAAGCGGCAGCTCCTACAATGAGCAGTTCTTC
CDR3: CATRISGSSYNEQFF

V: TRBV7-2
J: TRBJ1-5
D: -
size: -
DNA: TGTGCCAGCAGCTACGCTAACAGCAATCAGCCCCAGCATTTT
CDR3: CASSYANSNQPQHF

V: TRBV28
J: TRBJ2-7
D: -
size: -
DNA: TGTGCCAGCAGTTTGGACCAAGGCGGAGTGGGGTACGAGCAGTACTTC
CDR3: CASSLDQGGVGYEQYF

V: TRBV27
J: TRBJ2-7
D: -
size: -
DNA: TGTGCCAGCAGTTCCCCGGGTTACTCCTACGAGCAGTACTTC
CDR3: CASSSPGYSYEQYF

V: TRBV5-1
J: TRBJ1-2
D: -
size: -
DNA: TGCGCCAGCAGCTTGACGGCAGGGAGCTATGGCTACACCTTC
CDR3: CASSLTAGSYGYTF

V: TRBV28
J: TRBJ1-2
D: TRBD1
size: -
DNA: TGTGCCAGCAGTACCGGGACAGCAGCTAACTATGGCTACACCTTC
CDR3: CASSTGTAANYGYTF

V: TRBV28
J: TRBJ2-7
D: -
size: -
DNA: TGTGCCAGCAGCCGACTAGGAGTTCATTACGAGCAGTACTTC
CDR3: CASSRLGVHYEQYF

V: TRBV28
J: TRBJ2-7
D: -
size: -
DNA: TGTGCCAGCAAATCCAGCTCCTACGAGCAGTACTTC
CDR3: CASKSSSYEQYF

V: TRBV15
J: TRBJ1-2
D: TRBD1
size: -
DNA: TGTGCCACCAGCAGTGGGGACAGGGTTCGTGGCTACACCTTC
CDR3: CATSSGDRVRGYTF

V: TRBV7-9
J: TRBJ2-7
D: -
size: -
DNA: TGTGCCAGCAGCCCTATAGCGAGCCTCCACGAGCAGTACTTC
CDR3: CASSPIASLHEQYF

V: TRBV12-5
J: TRBJ2-1
D: -
size: once
DNA: TGTGCTAGTGGTTTGATCTCTAATTATTACAATGAGCAGTTCTTC
CDR3: CASGLISNYYNEQFF

V: TRBV6-6
J: TRBJ2-6
D: -
size: -
DNA: TGTGCCAGCATTCGGGTTGGGTCTGGGGCCAACGTCCTGACTTTC
CDR3: CASIRVGSGANVLTF

V: TRBV28
J: TRBJ1-4
D: TRBD1
size: -
DNA: TGTGCCAGCAGTCCCCCGGACAGGCGTGAAAAACTGTTTTTT
CDR3: CASSPPDRREKLFF

V: TRBV6-1
J: TRBJ2-3
D: TRBD2
size: -
DNA: TGTGCCAGCAGTGTAGGGACTAGCGACCTCGGCACAGATACGCAGTATTTT
CDR3: CASSVGTSDLGTDTQYF

V: TRBV5-5
J: TRBJ1-2
D: -
size: -
DNA: TGTGCCAGCAGCGGGGGACCGAGGGACTATGGCTACACCTTC
CDR3: CASSGGPRDYGYTF

V: TRBV28
J: TRBJ1-5
D: -
size: -
DNA: TGTGCCAGCAGTATATCGTGGGGGGATCAGCCCCAGCATTTT
CDR3: CASSISWGDQPQHF

V: TRBV27
J: TRBJ2-1
D: TRBD2
size: -
DNA: TGTGCCAGCAGTTTAATCCGGTCGTCAACGGGACTAAGTGAGCAGTTCTTC
CDR3: CASSLIRSSTGLSEQFF

V: TRBV10-3
J: TRBJ2-7
D: TRBD1
size: -
DNA: TGTGCCACCAGGACAGGTTCCCACGAGCAGTACTTC
CDR3: CATRTGSHEQYF

V: TRBV18
J: TRBJ2-5
D: TRBD2
size: -
DNA: TGTGCCAGCTCACAGACTAGCGGGAAAGAGACCCAGTACTTC
CDR3: CASSQTSGKETQYF

V: TRBV7-8
J: TRBJ2-2
D: -
size: -
DNA: TGTGCCAGCCGCCAGGGAAGGGACCTCTACACCGGGGAGCTGTTTTTT
CDR3: CASRQGRDLYTGELFF

V: TRBV9
J: TRBJ2-3
D: -
size: -
DNA: TGTGCCAGCAGCGTAGAGAGCGGCACAGATACGCAGTATTTT
CDR3: CASSVESGTDTQYF

V: TRBV6-6
J: TRBJ2-2
D: -
size: -
DNA: TGTGCCAGCAGTTACCCCAGGGACACCGGGGAGCTGTTTTTT
CDR3: CASSYPRDTGELFF

V: TRBV29-1
J: TRBJ1-1
D: -
size: -
DNA: TGCAGCGTTGTTCGCCAGGGAAACACTGAAGCTTTCTTT
CDR3: CSVVRQGNTEAFF

V: TRBV11-2
J: TRBJ2-1
D: TRBD2
size: -
DNA: TGTGCCAGCAGAAAACCCGGGCTAGCGGGAGTCCGGAATGAGCAGTTCTTC
CDR3: CASRKPGLAGVRNEQFF

V: TRBV11-1
J: TRBJ2-2
D: TRBD1
size: -
DNA: TGTGCCAGCATGGGACAGTCGAACACCGGGGAGCTGTTTTTT
CDR3: CASMGQSNTGELFF

V: TRBV4-3
J: TRBJ1-5
D: -
size: -
DNA: TGCGCCAGCAGCCACAACAGAGGGGGTGATCAGCCCCAGCATTTT
CDR3: CASSHNRGGDQPQHF

V: TRBV18
J: TRBJ2-1
D: TRBD1
size: -
DNA: TGTGCCAGCTCACTGTTAGGACAGGGCGTCAATGAGCAGTTCTTC
CDR3: CASSLLGQGVNEQFF

V: TRBV5-4
J: TRBJ2-7
D: -
size: -
DNA: TGTGCCAGCAGCCAAGGGGGGACGGGCTCCTACGAGCAGTACTTC
CDR3: CASSQGGTGSYEQYF

V: TRBV6-5
J: TRBJ1-2
D: TRBD1
size: -
DNA: TGTGCCAGCAGTTATCGGCAGGGGGTATATGGCTACACCTTC
CDR3: CASSYRQGVYGYTF

V: TRBV7-2
J: TRBJ2-7
D: -
size: -
DNA: TGTGCCAGCAGCTTAAGTTCTGTGATGGGCTCCTACGAGCAGTACTTC
CDR3: CASSLSSVMGSYEQYF

V: TRBV5-1
J: TRBJ2-2
D: -
size: -
DNA: TGCGCCAGCAGCTTGGTATCCGGGGGCACCGGGGAGCTGTTTTTT
CDR3: CASSLVSGGTGELFF

V: TRBV5-1
J: TRBJ2-2
D: -
size: -
DNA: TGCGCCAGCAGGTTGGAGACTTGGAGCGGGGAGCTGTTTTTT
CDR3: CASRLETWSGELFF

V: TRBV18
J: TRBJ1-1
D: -
size: -
DNA: TGTGCCAGCTCACCCCTTGGGGGAACTGAAGCTTTCTTT
CDR3: CASSPLGGTEAFF

V: TRBV19
J: TRBJ2-3
D: -
size: -
DNA: TGTGCCAGTAGTATCCAGGGGCTGTCGGCAGATACGCAGTATTTT
CDR3: CASSIQGLSADTQYF

V: TRBV11-3
J: TRBJ2-3
D: -
size: -
DNA: TGTGCCAGCAGCTCTAGTCCGGAAGATACGCAGTATTTT
CDR3: CASSSSPEDTQYF

V: TRBV5-1
J: TRBJ2-1
D: -
size: -
DNA: TGCGCCAGCAGCTTAAACGGGGCGAGCTCCTACAATGAGCAGTTCTTC
CDR3: CASSLNGASSYNEQFF

V: TRBV11-2
J: TRBJ2-3
D: -
size: -
DNA: TGTGCCAGCAGCTCTTCAGGGATTTACACAGATACGCAGTATTTT
CDR3: CASSSSGIYTDTQYF

V: TRBV7-2
J: TRBJ1-4
D: TRBD1
size: -
DNA: TGTGCCAGCAGCTTAACCCGGGACAGGGCTGAAAAACTGTTTTTT
CDR3: CASSLTRDRAEKLFF

V: TRBV15
J: TRBJ1-2
D: -
size: -
DNA: TGTGCCACCAGCAGAGCGAGCGGGGCGGAACCCTATGGCTACACCTTC
CDR3: CATSRASGAEPYGYTF

V: TRBV5-1
J: TRBJ2-7
D: -
size: -
DNA: TGCGCCAGCAGCTTCCGGGACGAGCAGTACTTC
CDR3: CASSFRDEQYF

V: TRBV27
J: TRBJ1-4
D: -
size: -
DNA: TGTGCCAGCAGTTTGAGGCAGGGACTATTTGCAACTAATGAAAAACTGTTTTTT
CDR3: CASSLRQGLFATNEKLFF

V: TRBV10-3
J: TRBJ2-3
D: -
size: once
DNA: TGTGCCATCAGTGATACAGGTGCAGATACGCAGTATTTT
CDR3: CAISDTGADTQYF

V: TRBV7-9
J: TRBJ2-7
D: TRBD2
size: -
DNA: TGTGCCAGCAGCTTAGCTACGACTAGCGGGAGGTATAGCTCCTACGAGCAGTACTTC
CDR3: CASSLATTSGRYSSYEQYF